The subject of this entry is one T cell receptor (beta chain). This sample is part of a study of CD8 T cells in Susac syndrome. CD8+ and CD4+ T cells were negatively isolated; TEMRA cells were FACS-enriched. V was clipped by 4 bases and J by 2 bases; unmatched bases: 2. Germline V gives CDR1 SEHNR, CDR2 FQNEAQ (reference sequence). The CDR3 totals 14 residues. It was with random hexamers that about 0.45 to 1 ug RNA was reverse transcribed. TCR beta CDR3 was amplified by immunoSEQ covering 54 Vbeta and 13 Jbeta. TCRdb ran MiXCR on the immunoSEQ multiplex PCR reads and lists one entry per CDR3 protein. The sample holds tens of thousands of distinct CDR3 sequences, roughly 94% seen once.

The clonotype comes from a human donor with multiple sclerosis. The sequencing sample was made of CD8+ T cells from PBMCs. V and J are TRBV7-9 and TRBJ1-5; TRBD1 matches 7 bases. CDR3 DNA sequence: TGTGCCAGCAGCTCAGGACAGGGCAATCAGCCCCAGCATTTT. It codes for CASSSGQGNQPQHF. Based on the CDR3 plus reference TRBV7-9 and TRBJ1-5, the full variable domain is DTGVSQNPRHKITKRGQNVTFRCDPISEHNRLYWYRQTLGQGPEFLTYFQNEAQLEKSRLLSDRFSAERPKGSFSTLEIQRTEQGDSAMYLCASSSGQGNQPQHFGDGTRLSIL.